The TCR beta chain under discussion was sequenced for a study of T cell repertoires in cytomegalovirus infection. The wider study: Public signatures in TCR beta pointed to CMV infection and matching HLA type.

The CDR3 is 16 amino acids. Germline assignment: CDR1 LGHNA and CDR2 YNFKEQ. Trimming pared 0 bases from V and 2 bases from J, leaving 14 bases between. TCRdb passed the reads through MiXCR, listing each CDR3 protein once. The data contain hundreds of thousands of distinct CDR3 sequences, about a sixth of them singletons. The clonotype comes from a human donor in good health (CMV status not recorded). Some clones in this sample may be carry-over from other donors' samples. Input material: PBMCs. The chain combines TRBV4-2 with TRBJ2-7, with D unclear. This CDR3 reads CASSQESPEATYEQYF. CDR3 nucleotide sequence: TGTGCCAGCAGCCAAGAATCGCCAGAAGCAACCTACGAGCAGTACTTC.